These T cell receptor beta chains were read from a single sample in a study of CD8+ T cells in alopecia areata. Method: immunoSEQ multiplex PCR; TCRdb's copy keeps in-frame clones and lacks some. Among roughly 140,000 clones listed, 45% to 60% were seen once. Here the sequenced sample was CD4+ T cells sorted from blood, taken at week 0. The receptors originated from a human donor with alopecia areata. The CDR3 runs from the conserved cysteine through the conserved F or W. A D gene is named only where the DNA matches it firmly. Some rows have no size entry. The others give once, few or many, or a class for an expanded clone.

abundance: .; j_gene: TRBJ2-4; v_gene: TRBV29-1; d_gene: TRBD2; CDR3aa: CSVVGGASKNIQYF; CDR3nt: TGCAGCGTTGTCGGGGGGGCATCCAAAAACATTCAGTACTTC
abundance: .; j_gene: TRBJ2-3; v_gene: TRBV2; d_gene: .; CDR3aa: CASSDVQGQYF; CDR3nt: TGTGCCAGCAGTGATGTCCAGGGACAGTATTTT
abundance: .; j_gene: TRBJ2-4; v_gene: TRBV28; d_gene: TRBD1; CDR3aa: CASSQAGGAAKNIQYF; CDR3nt: TGTGCCAGCAGTCAAGCAGGGGGCGCGGCCAAAAACATTCAGTACTTC
abundance: .; j_gene: TRBJ2-5; v_gene: TRBV29-1; d_gene: TRBD2; CDR3aa: CSVEIGGSRETQYF; CDR3nt: TGCAGCGTTGAGATTGGCGGGAGTCGAGAGACCCAGTACTTC
abundance: few; j_gene: TRBJ2-3; v_gene: TRBV29-1; d_gene: TRBD2; CDR3aa: CSVEGRRDKREKMGTDTQYF; CDR3nt: TGCAGCGTCGAGGGAAGGAGGGACAAGCGGGAGAAGATGGGCACAGATACGCAGTATTTT
abundance: few; j_gene: TRBJ1-3; v_gene: TRBV13; d_gene: .; CDR3aa: CASSHGGSGNTIYF; CDR3nt: TGTGCCAGCAGTCACGGAGGCTCTGGAAACACCATATATTTT
abundance: .; j_gene: TRBJ2-2; v_gene: TRBV29-1; d_gene: .; CDR3aa: CSVGLWTGPRAGELFF; CDR3nt: TGCAGCGTCGGCCTTTGGACGGGACCGCGTGCCGGGGAGCTGTTTTTT
abundance: .; j_gene: TRBJ2-7; v_gene: TRBV4-1; d_gene: TRBD1; CDR3aa: CASSQTGGMKQYF; CDR3nt: TGCGCCAGCAGCCAGACAGGGGGAATGAAGCAGTACTTC
abundance: .; j_gene: TRBJ1-3; v_gene: TRBV7-9; d_gene: .; CDR3aa: CASSPGRTDTIYF; CDR3nt: TGTGCCAGCAGCCCCGGGAGGACGGACACCATATATTTT
abundance: once; j_gene: TRBJ1-5; v_gene: TRBV28; d_gene: TRBD1; CDR3aa: CASSQTGINQPQHF; CDR3nt: TGTGCCAGCAGTCAGACAGGGATCAATCAGCCCCAGCATTTT
abundance: many; j_gene: TRBJ2-2; v_gene: TRBV7-3; d_gene: .; CDR3aa: CASRPAANTGELFF; CDR3nt: TGTGCCAGCAGGCCAGCCGCGAACACCGGGGAGCTGTTTTTT
abundance: .; j_gene: TRBJ2-5; v_gene: TRBV5-4; d_gene: TRBD2; CDR3aa: CASSFSGTPQTQYF; CDR3nt: TGTGCCAGCAGCTTTAGCGGGACCCCACAGACCCAGTACTTC
abundance: few; j_gene: TRBJ2-5; v_gene: TRBV29-1; d_gene: .; CDR3aa: CSVQGLGRETQYF; CDR3nt: TGCAGCGTTCAGGGCCTCGGGAGAGAGACCCAGTACTTC
abundance: .; j_gene: TRBJ1-2; v_gene: TRBV30; d_gene: .; CDR3aa: CAWKRDTGTFYGYTF; CDR3nt: TGTGCCTGGAAGAGGGACACTGGGACCTTCTATGGCTACACCTTC
abundance: .; j_gene: TRBJ2-7; v_gene: TRBV7-8; d_gene: TRBD2; CDR3aa: CASSPRGTSVSGQYF; CDR3nt: TGTGCCAGCAGCCCTAGGGGGACTAGCGTCTCCGGGCAGTACTTC
abundance: once; j_gene: TRBJ1-5; v_gene: TRBV7-8; d_gene: .; CDR3aa: CASSLAGGGNQPQHF; CDR3nt: TGTGCCAGCAGCTTAGCTGGGGGAGGCAATCAGCCCCAGCATTTT
abundance: few; j_gene: TRBJ1-3; v_gene: TRBV29-1; d_gene: .; CDR3aa: CSVGDRSGDTIYF; CDR3nt: TGCAGCGTTGGCGACAGGTCCGGAGACACCATATATTTT
abundance: .; j_gene: TRBJ2-1; v_gene: TRBV15; d_gene: .; CDR3aa: CATSRDRAHNEQFF; CDR3nt: TGTGCCACCAGCAGAGATCGGGCACACAATGAGCAGTTCTTC
abundance: .; j_gene: TRBJ2-5; v_gene: TRBV5-1; d_gene: TRBD2; CDR3aa: CASSLASGQETQYF; CDR3nt: TGCGCCAGCAGCTTGGCTAGCGGACAAGAGACCCAGTACTTC
abundance: few; j_gene: TRBJ2-1; v_gene: TRBV19; d_gene: TRBD2; CDR3aa: CASTLAGGSYNEQFF; CDR3nt: TGTGCCAGTACTCTAGCGGGAGGCTCCTACAATGAGCAGTTCTTC
abundance: .; j_gene: TRBJ2-5; v_gene: TRBV30; d_gene: .; CDR3aa: CTLGQQETQYF; CDR3nt: TGTACCCTAGGACAGCAAGAGACCCAGTACTTC
abundance: .; j_gene: TRBJ2-3; v_gene: TRBV2; d_gene: TRBD2; CDR3aa: CASRQAGRNLHTDTQYF; CDR3nt: TGTGCCAGCAGACAAGCGGGAAGAAACCTCCACACAGATACGCAGTATTTT
abundance: .; j_gene: TRBJ2-7; v_gene: TRBV7-9; d_gene: TRBD2; CDR3aa: CASSPAGTRGEQYF; CDR3nt: TGTGCCAGCAGCCCCGCCGGGACTAGAGGCGAGCAGTACTTC
abundance: few; j_gene: TRBJ2-4; v_gene: TRBV18; d_gene: .; CDR3aa: CASSPRDGAKNIQYF; CDR3nt: TGTGCCAGCTCACCAAGGGACGGGGCCAAAAACATTCAGTACTTC
abundance: once; j_gene: TRBJ2-5; v_gene: TRBV5-1; d_gene: TRBD1; CDR3aa: CASSLVDRVGETQYF; CDR3nt: TGCGCCAGCAGCTTGGTGGACAGGGTTGGGGAGACCCAGTACTTC
abundance: many; j_gene: TRBJ2-7; v_gene: TRBV2; d_gene: .; CDR3aa: CASRAGLSEQYF; CDR3nt: TGTGCCAGCAGGGCAGGTCTCTCCGAGCAGTACTTC
abundance: .; j_gene: TRBJ2-1; v_gene: TRBV4-2; d_gene: TRBD2; CDR3aa: CASSQDIWVETSVYNEQFF; CDR3nt: TGTGCCAGCAGCCAAGATATCTGGGTGGAGACTAGCGTTTACAATGAGCAGTTCTTC
abundance: few; j_gene: TRBJ1-5; v_gene: TRBV4-1; d_gene: TRBD1; CDR3aa: CASSQEPPGGQPQHF; CDR3nt: TGCGCCAGCAGCCAAGAACCCCCAGGGGGTCAGCCCCAGCATTTT
abundance: .; j_gene: TRBJ2-7; v_gene: TRBV10-3; d_gene: TRBD2; CDR3aa: CAISELRFGGYEQYF; CDR3nt: TGTGCCATCAGTGAGTTGCGGTTCGGGGGGTACGAGCAGTACTTC
abundance: .; j_gene: TRBJ1-1; v_gene: TRBV5-1; d_gene: TRBD1; CDR3aa: CASSPGQGSTEAFF; CDR3nt: TGCGCCAGCAGCCCAGGACAGGGGAGCACTGAAGCTTTCTTT
abundance: .; j_gene: TRBJ2-1; v_gene: TRBV4-2; d_gene: .; CDR3aa: CASSQDWTGYNEQFF; CDR3nt: TGTGCCAGCAGCCAAGATTGGACTGGTTACAATGAGCAGTTCTTC
abundance: .; j_gene: TRBJ2-7; v_gene: TRBV9; d_gene: .; CDR3aa: CASSARSLSHEQYF; CDR3nt: TGTGCCAGCAGCGCCCGCAGTCTTTCGCACGAGCAGTACTTC
abundance: .; j_gene: TRBJ1-3; v_gene: TRBV6-5; d_gene: .; CDR3aa: CASSRGFGNTIYF; CDR3nt: TGTGCCAGCAGTAGGGGATTCGGAAACACCATATATTTT
abundance: .; j_gene: TRBJ2-7; v_gene: TRBV4-1; d_gene: .; CDR3aa: CASSQVHGTWYEQYF; CDR3nt: TGCGCCAGCAGCCAAGTCCATGGAACGTGGTACGAGCAGTACTTC
abundance: .; j_gene: TRBJ2-1; v_gene: TRBV25-1; d_gene: .; CDR3aa: CASSEYLPYNEQFF; CDR3nt: TGTGCCAGCAGTGAATATTTACCGTACAATGAGCAGTTCTTC
abundance: .; j_gene: TRBJ2-5; v_gene: TRBV10-3; d_gene: .; CDR3aa: CAISGGGLLETQYF; CDR3nt: TGTGCCATCAGTGGGGGGGGCCTGTTAGAGACCCAGTACTTC
abundance: few; j_gene: TRBJ1-1; v_gene: TRBV19; d_gene: .; CDR3aa: CASNRDRNTEAFF; CDR3nt: TGTGCCAGTAACAGGGACCGGAACACTGAAGCTTTCTTT
abundance: many; j_gene: TRBJ1-2; v_gene: TRBV9; d_gene: TRBD1; CDR3aa: CASSFRTGMSGYTF; CDR3nt: TGTGCCAGCAGCTTCCGGACAGGAATGAGTGGCTACACCTTC
abundance: .; j_gene: TRBJ1-1; v_gene: TRBV7-2; d_gene: .; CDR3aa: CASSRRVDTEAFF; CDR3nt: TGTGCCAGCAGCCGTCGGGTTGACACTGAAGCTTTCTTT
abundance: few; j_gene: TRBJ2-3; v_gene: TRBV29-1; d_gene: TRBD1; CDR3aa: CSVGDRDGADTQYF; CDR3nt: TGCAGCGTTGGGGACAGGGATGGGGCAGATACGCAGTATTTT
abundance: .; j_gene: TRBJ2-5; v_gene: TRBV10-3; d_gene: .; CDR3aa: CAISESVETQYF; CDR3nt: TGTGCCATCAGTGAGTCGGTAGAGACCCAGTACTTC
abundance: .; j_gene: TRBJ2-5; v_gene: TRBV7-9; d_gene: .; CDR3aa: CASSWGVGMQETQYF; CDR3nt: TGTGCCAGCAGCTGGGGAGTAGGGATGCAAGAGACCCAGTACTTC
abundance: .; j_gene: TRBJ2-5; v_gene: TRBV7-2; d_gene: .; CDR3aa: CASSPPGRGGETQYF; CDR3nt: TGTGCCAGCAGCCCCCCTGGGCGGGGAGGAGAGACCCAGTACTTC
abundance: .; j_gene: TRBJ1-2; v_gene: TRBV2; d_gene: .; CDR3aa: CASSEGQGYGYTF; CDR3nt: TGTGCCAGCAGTGAGGGGCAGGGTTATGGCTACACCTTC
abundance: .; j_gene: TRBJ1-1; v_gene: TRBV7-2; d_gene: TRBD1; CDR3aa: CASSRTGWETEAFF; CDR3nt: TGTGCCAGCAGCAGGACAGGTTGGGAAACTGAAGCTTTCTTT
abundance: .; j_gene: TRBJ2-7; v_gene: TRBV30; d_gene: .; CDR3aa: CAWKGPYEQYF; CDR3nt: TGTGCCTGGAAAGGTCCCTACGAGCAGTACTTC
abundance: .; j_gene: TRBJ1-5; v_gene: TRBV12-2; d_gene: .; CDR3aa: CASRPPGHSYQPQHF; CDR3nt: TGTGCAAGTCGCCCCCCGGGACATTCTTATCAGCCCCAGCATTTT
abundance: .; j_gene: TRBJ2-7; v_gene: TRBV6-5; d_gene: TRBD1; CDR3aa: CASKSRQGTYEQYF; CDR3nt: TGTGCCAGCAAATCTCGACAGGGTACCTACGAGCAGTACTTC
abundance: .; j_gene: TRBJ2-7; v_gene: TRBV5-1; d_gene: TRBD2; CDR3aa: CASSLWLAGGSSYEQYF; CDR3nt: TGCGCCAGCAGCTTGTGGCTAGCGGGAGGGAGCTCCTACGAGCAGTACTTC
abundance: few; j_gene: TRBJ2-7; v_gene: TRBV29-1; d_gene: TRBD1; CDR3aa: CSVSRGRLNEQYF; CDR3nt: TGCAGCGTTTCGAGGGGGCGTCTGAACGAGCAGTACTTC
abundance: .; j_gene: TRBJ2-2; v_gene: TRBV6-5; d_gene: .; CDR3aa: CASSPPNTGELFF; CDR3nt: TGTGCCAGCAGCCCACCAAACACCGGGGAGCTGTTTTTT
abundance: few; j_gene: TRBJ1-1; v_gene: TRBV7-2; d_gene: .; CDR3aa: CASSFRTMNTEAFF; CDR3nt: TGTGCCAGCAGCTTTCGGACTATGAACACTGAAGCTTTCTTT
abundance: .; j_gene: TRBJ2-7; v_gene: TRBV19; d_gene: TRBD1; CDR3aa: CASSGPGQGFKQYF; CDR3nt: TGTGCCAGTAGTGGCCCGGGACAGGGCTTTAAGCAGTACTTC
abundance: .; j_gene: TRBJ2-7; v_gene: TRBV7-9; d_gene: .; CDR3aa: CASSLGGGYEQYF; CDR3nt: TGTGCCAGCAGCCTTGGGGGCGGCTACGAGCAGTACTTC
abundance: .; j_gene: TRBJ1-5; v_gene: TRBV6-5; d_gene: TRBD1; CDR3aa: CASSPGQGGQPQHF; CDR3nt: TGTGCCAGCAGCCCCGGACAGGGAGGTCAGCCCCAGCATTTT
abundance: few; j_gene: TRBJ2-5; v_gene: TRBV9; d_gene: .; CDR3aa: CASSVSHQETQYF; CDR3nt: TGTGCCAGCAGCGTAAGTCACCAAGAGACCCAGTACTTC
abundance: .; j_gene: TRBJ1-2; v_gene: TRBV4-2; d_gene: .; CDR3aa: CASSQGLYGYTF; CDR3nt: TGTGCCAGCAGCCAGGGGCTCTATGGCTACACCTTC
abundance: many; j_gene: TRBJ1-1; v_gene: TRBV19; d_gene: TRBD1; CDR3aa: CASSLFPGTGNTEAFF; CDR3nt: TGTGCCAGTAGTCTCTTCCCCGGGACAGGGAACACTGAAGCTTTCTTT
abundance: few; j_gene: TRBJ2-7; v_gene: TRBV29-1; d_gene: .; CDR3aa: CSVEGAAEQYF; CDR3nt: TGCAGCGTTGAAGGGGCAGCCGAGCAGTACTTC